Following are 9 T cell receptor beta chains from one sample sequenced in a study of blood T cell repertoires in COVID-19. Libraries were prepared by immunoSEQ multiplex PCR; TCRdb keeps only in-frame clonotypes and omits some of them. The sample holds fewer than 250,000 clones, around 85% seen once. Sample: PBMCs or T cells enriched from blood (not recorded which). These receptors were collected from a woman between 35 and 50 years old with acute COVID-19.

This chain joins TRBV5-1 and TRBJ2-3, with D perhaps TRBD2 (6 bases). V shed 0 bases and J shed 3 bases, with 8 bases lying between them. CDR3 length: 14 amino acids. CDR1 SGHRS and CDR2 YFSETQ come from the germline V gene. The CDR3 nucleotides are TGCGCCAGCAGCTTGGGGGGGACTACAGATACGCAGTATTTT. This translates into CASSLGGTTDTQYF. The complete variable domain, with remaining parts taken from reference TRBV5-1 and TRBJ2-3, reads KAGVTQTPRYLIKTRGQQVTLSCSPISGHRSVSWYQQTPGQGLQFLFEYFSETQRNKGNFPGRFSGRQFSNSRSEMNVSTLELGDSALYLCASSLGGTTDTQYFGPGTRLTVL.

The chain couples TRBV11-2 to TRBJ2-3; D not certain. Germline V gene sequence: CDR1 SGHAT, CDR2 FQNNGV. The CDR3 is 17 residues long. Trimming removed 2 bases from V and 0 bases from J, with 15 bases in between. CDR3 nucleotide sequence: TGTGCCAGCAGCTTACTTTCGGCGATAGCTAGCACAGATACGCAGTATTTT. It specifies CASSLLSAIASTDTQYF.

This clone has a single count. This chain connects TRBV3-1 (or the pseudogene TRBV3-2) to TRBJ2-3, with TRBD2 matching 7 bases. The germline gives CDR1 LGHDT, CDR2 YNNKEL (reference sequence). Trimming at V came to 0 bases and at J to 6 bases, leaving 6 bases not matched to a gene. This CDR3 is 15 amino acids long. The CDR3 here is CASSQEGGRGDTQYF. DNA of the CDR3: TGTGCCAGCAGCCAAGAAGGTGGGAGGGGTGATACGCAGTATTTT.

V is TRBV10-1 and J is TRBJ1-2; TRBD1 is a possible D gene (5 bases). V gave up 6 bases and J gave up 2 bases, with 13 bases separating them. The CDR3 has 14 amino acids. From germline, CDR1 is WNHNN and CDR2 SYGVQD (reference sequence). CDR3 residues: CASSPTRVNYGYTF. The CDR3 DNA follows: TGCGCCAGCAGCCCCACCAGGGTCAACTATGGCTACACCTTC.

The V call is TRBV7-2, the J call TRBJ1-1; D call uncertain. The V end lost 3 bases, the J end lost 1 base, and 3 bases lay between the germline ends. Germline values: CDR1 SGHTA, CDR2 FQGNSA. CDR3 length equals 12 residues. CDR3 nucleotide sequence: TGTGCCAGCAGCTTCTCGAACACTGAAGCTTTCTTT. It yields the protein CASSFSNTEAFF.

This chain joins TRBV4-1 and TRBJ2-7; D is ambiguous. The CDR3 spans 15 residues. Trimming removed 4 bases at V and 4 bases at J, with 17 bases between. Germline V lookup: CDR1 MGHRA, CDR2 YSYEKL. CDR3 nucleotides: TGCGCCAGCAGCCTAAATATTGGAGTTGGGTACGAGCAGTACTTC. Amino acids: CASSLNIGVGYEQYF.

A single count supports this clone. The genes are TRBV5-5 and TRBJ2-1; 13 nucleotides match TRBD2. From germline, CDR1 is SGHKS and CDR2 YYEKEE (reference sequence). The CDR3 consists of 15 residues. V lost 4 bases and J lost 5; bases outside the gene matches: 3. DNA for the CDR3: TGTGCCAGCAGCCGAGGGACTAGCGGGGACAATGAGCAGTTCTTC. Translation gives CASSRGTSGDNEQFF.

The rearrangement joins TRBV3-1 (or the pseudogene TRBV3-2) to TRBJ2-7; 8 bases line up with TRBD2. The V segment lost 6 bases and the J segment 2 bases; nucleotides outside the gene matches: 6. The germline gives CDR1 LGHDT, CDR2 YNNKEL (reference sequence). The CDR3 runs 14 residues. The CDR3 region has the DNA TGTGCCAGCAGTCCTACTAGCGGCCCCTACGAGCAGTACTTC. This translates into CASSPTSGPYEQYF.

This clone was seen once. The V call is TRBV7-9, the J call TRBJ2-1; no reliable D call. CDR3 length: 19 residues. V was pared by 5 bases and J by 0 bases, with 23 bases between. CDR1 is SEHNR, CDR2 FQNEAQ, per germline (reference sequence). CDR3: CASSHPVSQIPSSYNEQFF. The CDR3 bases are TGTGCCAGCAGCCACCCTGTTAGCCAGATACCAAGCTCCTACAATGAGCAGTTCTTC.